The next 20 T cell receptor beta chains were all read from a single sample in a study of blood T cell repertoires in COVID-19. This table comes from immunoSEQ multiplex PCR, and its TCRdb copy is limited to in-frame clones, with some not included. The sample holds about 280,000 clones, roughly 90% seen once. The specimen was PBMCs or T cells enriched from blood (not recorded which). All receptors derive from a woman between 18 and 29 years old with acute COVID-19.

Only a few counts were recorded for this clone. V is TRBV19 and J is TRBJ2-2, with 8 bases identical to TRBD2. V gave up 9 bases and J gave up 4 bases; unmatched junction bases: 13. The CDR3 spans 16 residues. Germline V gene sequence: CDR1 LNHDA, CDR2 SQIVND (reference sequence). The CDR3 DNA sequence: TGTGCCAGCCGAGTTGTGGCGGGAGGACCCACCGGGGAGCTGTTTTTT. This encodes CASRVVAGGPTGELFF.

The chain uses TRBV2 and TRBJ2-5; 9 bases fit TRBD2. CDR3 length: 15 residues. V lost 5 bases and J lost 2; bases outside the gene matches: 6. CDR1 is SNHLY and CDR2 is FYNNEI in the germline V gene. The CDR3: CASSMRLAVQETQYF. CDR3 sequence (DNA): TGTGCCAGCAGTATGAGACTAGCGGTACAAGAGACCCAGTACTTC.

This chain links TRBV9 with TRBJ2-1; TRBD2 might be the D (6 bases). Germline values: CDR1 SGDLS, CDR2 YYNGEE. The CDR3 is 17 residues long. The ends were cut back, 2 bases at V and 0 bases at J, with 15 bases in the middle. The CDR3, as DNA: TGTGCCAGCAGCGTTCAGACTAGTCAGAGCTCCTACAATGAGCAGTTCTTC. It codes for CASSVQTSQSSYNEQFF. The entire variable domain, with the rest obtained from reference TRBV9 and TRBJ2-1, is as follows: DSGVTQTPKHLITATGQRVTLRCSPRSGDLSVYWYQQSLDQGLQFLIQYYNGEERAKGNILERFSAQQFPDLHSELNLSSLELGDSALYFCASSVQTSQSSYNEQFFGPGTRLTVL.

The chain joins TRBV18 to TRBJ2-7; 9 bases match TRBD2. V shed 6 bases and J 7 bases; nucleotides not matched to a gene: 7. CDR3 size: 13 residues. CDR1 and CDR2 from the germline V gene are KGHSH and LQKENI. Written as DNA, the CDR3 is TGTGCCAGCTCGCGGACTAGCGCTCGGGAGCAGTACTTC. As protein: CASSRTSAREQYF. Full variable domain (missing parts from reference TRBV18 and TRBJ2-7): NAGVMQNPRHLVRRRGQEARLRCSPMKGHSHVYWYRQLPEEGLKFMVYLQKENIIDESGMPKERFSAEFPKEGPSILRIQQVVRGDSAAYFCASSRTSAREQYFGPGTRLTVT.

The chain links TRBV18 to TRBJ1-4; TRBD1 might be the D (5 bases). Germline V lookup: CDR1 KGHSH, CDR2 LQKENI. The V gene lost 4 bases and the J gene lost 4 bases, with 16 bases spanning the gap. This CDR3 region has 16 residues. CDR3 residues: CASSLTVLGGNEKLFF. The CDR3, as DNA: TGTGCCAGCTCACTGACAGTCCTCGGCGGTAATGAAAAACTGTTTTTT.

The chain has TRBV7-2 and TRBJ2-7, with D perhaps TRBD2 (5 bases). From germline, CDR1 is SGHTA and CDR2 FQGNSA. The CDR3 consists of 14 residues. V dropped 1 base and J dropped 6 bases, with 13 bases sitting between them. In DNA, the CDR3 is TGTGCCAGCAGCTTAGATCACCAGGCGGGCGAGCAGTACTTC. Protein sequence: CASSLDHQAGEQYF.

V and J are TRBV30 and TRBJ1-5; 7 nucleotides agree with TRBD1. The CDR3 contains 15 residues. V gave up 1 base and J gave up 2 bases; unmatched junction bases: 5. Germline V gives CDR1 GTSNPN, CDR2 SVGIG (reference sequence). Written as DNA, the CDR3 is TGTGCCTGGAGTGAAGGGGGCGGCGGCAATCAGCCCCAGCATTTT. Encoded protein: CAWSEGGGGNQPQHF. Filled out from reference TRBV30 and TRBJ1-5, the complete variable domain reads SQTIHQWPATLVQPVGSPLSLECTVEGTSNPNLYWYRQAAGRGLQLLFYSVGIGQISSEVPQNLSASRPQDRQFILSSKKLLLSDSGFYLCAWSEGGGGNQPQHFGDGTRLSIL.

V and J are TRBV7-2 and TRBJ2-3; a weak D match, TRBD2 (5 bases). V was clipped by 3 bases and J by 0 bases, with 13 bases between them. CDR3 length equals 16 residues. Germline lookup yields CDR1 SGHTA and CDR2 FQGNSA. For the CDR3, the DNA is TGTGCCAGCAGCTTTAGCCGGAGGTCTAGCACAGATACGCAGTATTTT. The encoded protein is CASSFSRRSSTDTQYF.

This chain uses TRBV18 with TRBJ1-2, with 8 nucleotides matching TRBD1. This CDR3 spans 14 amino acids. CDR1 and CDR2 from the germline V gene are KGHSH and LQKENI. The trim removed 4 bases at V and 6 bases at J, leaving 7 bases unmatched. CDR3 DNA sequence: TGTGCCAGCTCACTCAGGGGGCCGGGGAATGGCTACACCTTC. Protein: CASSLRGPGNGYTF. The full variable domain, with the rest looked up from reference TRBV18 and TRBJ1-2, is NAGVMQNPRHLVRRRGQEARLRCSPMKGHSHVYWYRQLPEEGLKFMVYLQKENIIDESGMPKERFSAEFPKEGPSILRIQQVVRGDSAAYFCASSLRGPGNGYTFGSGTRLTVV.

J is TRBJ2-4 and V is TRBV29-1; TRBD1 might be the D (5 bases). V was clipped by 7 bases and J by 10 bases, with 14 bases between them. The CDR3 is made up of 11 amino acids. The germline V gene has CDR1 SQVTM and CDR2 ANQGSEA. DNA of the CDR3: TGCAGCGCCAGGGTCCGGATTATTCAGTACTTC. It codes for CSARVRIIQYF. The whole variable domain, filled in from reference TRBV29-1 and TRBJ2-4, reads SAVISQKPSRDICQRGTSLTIQCQVDSQVTMMFWYRQQPGQSLTLIATANQGSEATYESGFVIDKFPISRPNLTFSTLTVSNMSPEDSSIYLCSARVRIIQYFGAGTRLSVL.

This clone was detected once. The genes are TRBV21-1 and TRBJ2-7; the tabulated D call, TRBD2, remains unverified against the DNA. TRBV21-1 is shown as a pseudogene. The CDR3 loop spans 15 amino acids. Here the CDR3 DNA reads TGTGCCAGCAGCAATTTCTCTAGCGGCTCCTACGAGCAGTACTTC. This gives the protein CASSNFSSGSYEQYF.

The chain couples TRBV9 to TRBJ2-7; the D is unclear. Germline V gene sequence: CDR1 SGDLS, CDR2 YYNGEE. V lost 0 bases and J 5 bases, leaving 9 bases between the germline ends. This CDR3 has 13 residues. CDR3 protein: CASSVDAGHEQYF. CDR3 in DNA: TGTGCCAGCAGCGTAGATGCAGGCCACGAGCAGTACTTC.

This rearrangement joins TRBV11-3 to TRBJ2-1; 9 nucleotides match TRBD1. This CDR3 comprises 14 residues. V lost 5 bases and J lost 4; bases outside the gene matches: 3. The germline V gene has CDR1 SGHNT and CDR2 YENEEA. The DNA for the CDR3 is TGTGCCAGCAGCACGGGACAGGGATACAATGAGCAGTTCTTC. It specifies CASSTGQGYNEQFF.

The chain uses TRBV4-3 and TRBJ2-7, with D possibly matching TRBD2 (5 bases). This CDR3 has 14 residues. Trimming removed 0 bases from V and 2 bases from J, with 8 bases in between. Germline V gene lookup returns CDR1 LGHNA and CDR2 YSLEER. The chain's CDR3 is CASSQDYGTYEQYF. The CDR3 DNA is TGCGCCAGCAGCCAAGATTACGGGACCTACGAGCAGTACTTC.

The chain couples TRBV5-1 to TRBJ1-2; 7 bases are a match to TRBD1. CDR1 is SGHRS, CDR2 YFSETQ, per germline. The CDR3 spans 14 residues. With V trimmed by 3 bases and J by 5 bases, 7 bases remained unmatched. The CDR3 reads CASSSGTDSYGYTF. The CDR3 bases are TGCGCCAGCAGCTCAGGGACAGACTCTTATGGCTACACCTTC. Full variable domain (rest looked up from reference TRBV5-1 and TRBJ1-2): KAGVTQTPRYLIKTRGQQVTLSCSPISGHRSVSWYQQTPGQGLQFLFEYFSETQRNKGNFPGRFSGRQFSNSRSEMNVSTLELGDSALYLCASSSGTDSYGYTFGSGTRLTVV.

This chain links TRBV6-5 with TRBJ1-4; D may be TRBD1 (5 bases). The V gene's germline CDR1 is MNHEY and CDR2 SVGAGI. Trimming took 5 bases from V and 8 from J, leaving 15 bases between them. The CDR3 is made up of 14 amino acids. The CDR3 DNA reads as TGTGCCAGCAGTCGGTCGTATGGGGCGGAAAAACTGTTTTTT. It encodes CASSRSYGAEKLFF.

This clone was found once. The chain carries TRBV7-8 and TRBJ1-1, with 9 positions matching TRBD1. The CDR3 totals 16 residues. Per germline, CDR1 SGHVS and CDR2 FQNEAQ. V lost 5 bases and J lost 0; bases outside the gene matches: 7. CDR3 sequence: CASSPGTGKMNTEAFF. The CDR3 coding sequence is TGTGCCAGCAGCCCAGGGACAGGGAAAATGAACACTGAAGCTTTCTTT.

The chain recombines TRBV19 with TRBJ2-7; the match to TRBD2 covers 12 bases. Germline V CDR1 and CDR2: LNHDA, SQIVND (reference sequence). This CDR3 has 15 residues. The J segment lost 7 bases and the V segment lost 5 bases, leaving 9 bases of the junction unmatched. The CDR3 sequence is CASSSLTSGSGEQYF. In nucleotides, the CDR3 is TGTGCCAGTAGTTCCCTGACTAGCGGGAGTGGTGAGCAGTACTTC.

The rearrangement joins TRBV5-5 to TRBJ2-7; the D gene is possibly TRBD1 (8 bases). In germline, CDR1 is SGHKS, CDR2 YYEKEE (reference sequence). The CDR3 covers 15 residues. The ends were cut back, 2 bases at V and 0 bases at J, with 12 bases in the middle. The CDR3 nucleotides are TGTGCCAGCAGCTTTTACAGGGGGGGCTCCTACGAGCAGTACTTC. Translation gives CASSFYRGGSYEQYF.

J is TRBJ2-5 and V is TRBV9; D unclear. The CDR3 has 15 residues. V gave up 0 bases and J gave up 3 bases, with 12 bases separating them. Germline V gene lookup returns CDR1 SGDLS and CDR2 YYNGEE. In DNA form, the CDR3 reads TGTGCCAGCAGCGTAGCCCTTAGAGATAAAGAGACCCAGTACTTC. Protein product: CASSVALRDKETQYF.